This T cell receptor beta chain was sequenced for a study of CD8 T cells in ankylosing spondylitis. Study results and caveats: What appeared characteristic of ankylosing spondylitis blood was a TCR beta motif of under 10 highly homologous variants.

Germline V gene lookup returns CDR1 SGHKS and CDR2 YYEKEE (reference sequence). The CDR3 totals 15 residues. Comments on this clonotype: The antigen remains unidentified. Germline and junction disagree at one end, which may indicate a read error.

Each TCR beta library was made by quantitative 5'-RACE that incorporated molecular barcodes. One entry per CDR3 protein results from TCRdb running MiXCR on the 5' RACE reads. The sample holds over 700,000 distinct CDR3 sequences, around 20% seen once. This chain connects TRBV5-5 to TRBJ2-7; D may be TRBD1 (6 bases). Source material: blood, either unsorted or a sorted T cell fraction (not recorded which). The TCR originated in a male donor with ankylosing spondylitis. The CDR3 protein is CASRLGHMNAYEQYF. The CDR3 region has the DNA TGTGCCAGCAGGTTGGGACACATGAATGCCTACGAGCAGTACTTC.